These 21 T cell receptor beta chains share one sample of origin, sequenced in a study of glioma-infiltrating T cells. Using RNA template, CDR3s of TCR alpha and beta were amplified with iRepertoire arm-PCR. TCRdb independently ran MiXCR on the multiplex PCR reads; one entry per CDR3 protein. The table shows 45,000 or so distinct CDR3 sequences, with 20% to 25% occurring only once. Sequencing input: glioma tissue, nonneoplastic brain tissue, or PBMCs (not recorded which). These receptors were collected from a human donor with low-grade glioma or glioblastoma, undergoing nonglioma brain surgery, or in good health (not recorded which).

Note on this clonotype: A much larger clone is a single base away; this may be a read error. The chain couples TRBV7-3 to TRBJ2-1; D possibly uses TRBD1 or TRBD2 (6 bases each). CDR3 length: 13 residues. Germline-derived CDR1 and CDR2 are SGHTA and FQGTGA. The CDR3 nucleotides are TGTGCCAGCAGCCCAACCGGGGGCGGTGAGAAGTTCTTC. Protein: CASSPTGGGEKFF. Based on the CDR3 plus reference TRBV7-3 and TRBJ2-1, the full variable domain is GAGVSQTPSNKVTEKGKYVELRCDPISGHTALYWYRQSLGQGPEFLIYFQGTGAADDSGLPNDRFFAVRPEGSVSTLKIQRTERGDSAVYLCASSPTGGGEKFFGPGTRLTVL.

This clonotype came up many times. The genes are TRBV3-1 and TRBJ1-3; 9 bases are shared with TRBD1. CDR3 length: 13 amino acids. Trimming at V came to 4 bases and at J to 9 bases, leaving 4 bases not matched to a gene. Per the germline V gene, CDR1 is LGHDT and CDR2 is YNNKEL (reference sequence). CDR3 sequence reads: CASSPGQGGTIYF. Here the CDR3 DNA reads TGTGCCAGCAGCCCGGGACAGGGAGGCACCATATATTTT.

This clonotype was found many times. This sequence may be a read error, since a much larger clone differs from it by one base. The chain links TRBV6-1 to TRBJ2-1; TRBD1 might be the D (5 bases). The germline gives CDR1 MNHNS, CDR2 SASEGT. The CDR3 consists of 13 residues. CDR3: CASRGRSHNEQFF. The CDR3 DNA is TGTGCCAGCAGGGGGCGCTCCCACAATGAGCAGTTCTTC.

This sequence joins TRBV6-1 and TRBJ1-1; 7 bases are a match to TRBD1. V dropped 8 bases and J dropped 0; count of bases not matched to a gene: 12. The CDR3 covers 16 residues. Germline CDR1 is MNHNS and CDR2 is SASEGT. Written as DNA, the CDR3 is TGTGCCAGCCAAAAAACGGTTGGGACAGTGAACACTGAAGCTTTCTTT. Its translation: CASQKTVGTVNTEAFF.

The V call is TRBV11-2, the J call TRBJ2-5, with D unresolved. CDR3 length: 16 amino acids. Germline V gene sequence: CDR1 SGHAT, CDR2 FQNNGV. With 1 base removed from V and 4 bases from J, the gap between germline ends came to 16 bases. CDR3 region: CASSLVRGSLRETQYF. Written as DNA, the CDR3 is TGTGCCAGCAGCTTAGTCCGCGGCAGCCTGAGAGAGACCCAGTACTTC.

This clonotype has ten or more counts. The chain is built from TRBV19 and TRBJ1-3; D is possibly TRBD1 (5 bases). The CDR3 has 18 amino acids. The germline V and J ends were trimmed by 5 bases and 2 bases, with 22 bases remaining between them. Germline assignment: CDR1 LNHDA and CDR2 SQIVND (reference sequence). As DNA, the CDR3 is TGTGCCAGTAGTTCGAGCGGTGGGGCGATTTCACCTGGAAACACCATATATTTT. Translating gives CASSSSGGAISPGNTIYF.

This clonotype was counted many times. The V and J genes are TRBV2 and TRBJ2-7, with D perhaps TRBD1 (7 bases). The CDR3 loop spans 16 amino acids. Per the germline V gene, CDR1 is SNHLY and CDR2 is FYNNEI. V was trimmed by 6 bases and J by 3 bases, leaving 21 bases between them. The CDR3 DNA sequence: TGTGCCAGCAGCTCCCCGACAGGGATGGAGGGCTACGAGCAGTACTTC. This codes for CASSSPTGMEGYEQYF.

A word on this clonotype: This could be a read error, since a much larger clone is one nucleotide away. The rearrangement uses TRBV6-1 and TRBJ2-3; D is unclear. Germline V gives CDR1 MNHNS, CDR2 SASEGT. This CDR3 contains 15 residues. Trimming took off 8 bases at V and 3 bases at J, with 18 bases between the two ends. The chain's CDR3 is CASGQDWLVTDTQYF. The DNA for the CDR3 is TGTGCCAGCGGCCAAGATTGGCTAGTTACAGATACGCAGTATTTT.

V usage is TRBV19 and J usage is TRBJ2-2; a weak D match, TRBD2 (6 bases). From germline, CDR1 is LNHDA and CDR2 SQIVND (reference sequence). V gave up 5 bases and J gave up 0 bases, with 10 bases separating them. The CDR3 covers 15 residues. CDR3 protein: CASSPGTPNTGELFF. The CDR3 DNA is TGTGCCAGTAGTCCGGGGACTCCGAACACCGGGGAGCTGTTTTTT. Based on the CDR3 plus reference TRBV19 and TRBJ2-2, the full variable domain is DGGITQSPKYLFRKEGQNVTLSCEQNLNHDAMYWYRQDPGQGLRLIYYSQIVNDFQKGDIAEGYSVSREKKESFPLTVTSAQKNPTAFYLCASSPGTPNTGELFFGEGSRLTVL.

This clonotype was observed many times. The gene calls are TRBV27 and TRBJ1-4; TRBD1 aligns across 7 bases. V shed 3 bases, J shed 8 bases, and the junction held 9 bases outside the gene matches. The CDR3 has 15 amino acids. Germline values: CDR1 MNHEY, CDR2 SMNVEV (reference sequence). CDR3 residues: CASSFEGAQREKLFF. Here the CDR3 DNA reads TGTGCCAGCAGTTTTGAGGGGGCGCAGAGGGAAAAACTGTTTTTT.

This clonotype was observed a few times. The chain is built from TRBV7-9 and TRBJ2-1; 10 bases agree with TRBD2. The V gene end was trimmed by 4 bases and the J gene end by 6 bases; junction bases not matched to a gene: 12. CDR3 length: 17 amino acids. CDR1 SEHNR and CDR2 FQNEAQ come from the germline V gene (reference sequence). This CDR3 reads CASSSSLTSGNLNEQFF. CDR3 bases: TGTGCCAGCAGCTCCTCGCTAACTAGCGGGAATCTCAATGAGCAGTTCTTC.

This clonotype was observed many times. The chain employs TRBV20-1 and TRBJ1-1; D call uncertain. Looked up from germline, CDR1 is DFQATT and CDR2 is SNEGSKA (reference sequence). V was clipped by 2 bases and J by 1 base, with 8 bases between them. The CDR3 has 13 residues. In DNA form, the CDR3 reads TGCAGTGCTAGAAGAAGCCCGAACACTGAAGCTTTCTTT. Amino acid sequence: CSARRSPNTEAFF.

This clonotype was recorded at least ten times. The chain links TRBV4-1 to TRBJ1-1; D might be TRBD1 (5 bases). Germline V CDR1 and CDR2: MGHRA, YSYEKL. The CDR3 consists of 15 residues. V shed 4 bases and J shed 5 bases, with 17 bases lying between them. CDR3 residues: CASSLTPGGGTEAFF. CDR3 coding DNA: TGCGCCAGCAGCCTTACTCCTGGGGGGGGAACTGAAGCTTTCTTT.

This clonotype occurred many times. V gene TRBV25-1 combines with J gene TRBJ1-4; D unclear. With 1 base removed from V and 6 bases from J, the gap between germline ends came to 9 bases. CDR1 is MGHDK, CDR2 SYGVNS, per germline. This CDR3 contains 14 residues. DNA for the CDR3: TGTGCCAGCAGTGAATCCCTACAGTATGAAAAACTGTTTTTT. Amino acids: CASSESLQYEKLFF.

This clonotype showed up just a few times. The chain employs TRBV12-3 or TRBV12-4 and TRBJ2-3; D uncertain. Trimming took 3 bases from V and 6 from J, leaving 10 bases between them. This CDR3 region has 13 residues. The CDR3 DNA follows: TGTGCCAGCAGTTTCAATCCGCATGATACGCAGTATTTT. This gives the protein CASSFNPHDTQYF.

In its sample, this clonotype was seen many times. The chain recombines TRBV4-1 with TRBJ1-2; 7 bases match TRBD1. The ends lost 6 bases at V and 2 bases at J; junction bases unmatched: 9. The CDR3 spans 15 residues. The germline V gene encodes CDR1 MGHRA and CDR2 YSYEKL. CDR3 in DNA: TGCGCCAGCAGGGTAGAGAACAGGGGCAACTATGGCTACACCTTC. Its translation: CASRVENRGNYGYTF.

This chain links TRBV9 with TRBJ2-7; 8 positions match TRBD1. Germline V gene sequence: CDR1 SGDLS, CDR2 YYNGEE. The CDR3 totals 13 residues. Unmatched junction bases numbered 3, after V lost 3 bases and J lost 4 bases. DNA of the CDR3: TGTGCCAGCAGCGGCACAGGGGGTTACGAGCAGTACTTC. This codes for CASSGTGGYEQYF.

This clonotype was counted many times. The chain is built from TRBV7-6 and TRBJ2-1; 14 bases are a match to TRBD2. This CDR3 is built from 14 residues. J lost 10 bases, V lost 4 bases, and 3 bases had no gene match. The germline gives CDR1 SGHVS, CDR2 FNYEAQ. The CDR3 DNA follows: TGTGCCAGCAGCTCGACTAGCGGGGGGGGAGAGCAGTTCTTC. Its translation: CASSSTSGGGEQFF.

Only a few counts were recorded for this clonotype. The chain employs TRBV5-5 and TRBJ2-1, with D hard to call. The length of the CDR3 is 14 residues. Between the trimmed V and J ends, which lost 0 bases and 8 bases, there was a span of 12 bases. Germline V gene sequence: CDR1 SGHKS, CDR2 YYEKEE (reference sequence). In nucleotides, the CDR3 is TGTGCCAGCAGCTTGGTTCTAAGGCCGGATGAGCAGTTCTTC. Translating it yields CASSLVLRPDEQFF. Combining the CDR3 with reference TRBV5-5 and TRBJ2-1 gives the whole variable domain DAGVTQSPTHLIKTRGQQVTLRCSPISGHKSVSWYQQVLGQGPQFIFQYYEKEERGRGNFPDRFSARQFPNYSSELNVNALLLGDSALYLCASSLVLRPDEQFFGPGTRLTVL.

This clonotype is categorized as medium-sized. The chain joins TRBV6-1 to TRBJ1-5; 8 bases are shared with TRBD1. The CDR3 length is 15 residues. The V gene end was trimmed by 6 bases and the J gene end by 7 bases; junction bases not matched to a gene: 11. CDR1 is MNHNS and CDR2 is SASEGT in the germline V gene. CDR3 nucleotides: TGTGCCAGCAGGTATGGGACAGGTGAAGAACAGCCCCAGCATTTT. Its translation: CASRYGTGEEQPQHF.

Turning to this clonotype: A read error may explain this, as a much larger clone is one base away. The chain carries TRBV12-3 or TRBV12-4 and TRBJ2-3, with D hard to call. The CDR3 has 12 amino acids. CDR3 bases: TGTACCAGCAGTTTAGTTGGGGATACGCAGTATTTT. Its protein is CTSSLVGDTQYF.